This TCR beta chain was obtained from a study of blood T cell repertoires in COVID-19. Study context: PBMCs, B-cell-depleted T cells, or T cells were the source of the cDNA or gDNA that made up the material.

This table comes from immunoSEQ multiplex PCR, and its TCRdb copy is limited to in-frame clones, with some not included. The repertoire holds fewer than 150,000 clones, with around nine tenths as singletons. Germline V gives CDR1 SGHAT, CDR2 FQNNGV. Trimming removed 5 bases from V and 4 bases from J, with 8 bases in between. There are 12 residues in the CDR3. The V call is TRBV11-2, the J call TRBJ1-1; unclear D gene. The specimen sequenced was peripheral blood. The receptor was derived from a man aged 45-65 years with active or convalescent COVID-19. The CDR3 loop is CASSPQVTEAFF. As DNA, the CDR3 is TGTGCCAGCAGCCCCCAGGTCACTGAAGCTTTCTTT.